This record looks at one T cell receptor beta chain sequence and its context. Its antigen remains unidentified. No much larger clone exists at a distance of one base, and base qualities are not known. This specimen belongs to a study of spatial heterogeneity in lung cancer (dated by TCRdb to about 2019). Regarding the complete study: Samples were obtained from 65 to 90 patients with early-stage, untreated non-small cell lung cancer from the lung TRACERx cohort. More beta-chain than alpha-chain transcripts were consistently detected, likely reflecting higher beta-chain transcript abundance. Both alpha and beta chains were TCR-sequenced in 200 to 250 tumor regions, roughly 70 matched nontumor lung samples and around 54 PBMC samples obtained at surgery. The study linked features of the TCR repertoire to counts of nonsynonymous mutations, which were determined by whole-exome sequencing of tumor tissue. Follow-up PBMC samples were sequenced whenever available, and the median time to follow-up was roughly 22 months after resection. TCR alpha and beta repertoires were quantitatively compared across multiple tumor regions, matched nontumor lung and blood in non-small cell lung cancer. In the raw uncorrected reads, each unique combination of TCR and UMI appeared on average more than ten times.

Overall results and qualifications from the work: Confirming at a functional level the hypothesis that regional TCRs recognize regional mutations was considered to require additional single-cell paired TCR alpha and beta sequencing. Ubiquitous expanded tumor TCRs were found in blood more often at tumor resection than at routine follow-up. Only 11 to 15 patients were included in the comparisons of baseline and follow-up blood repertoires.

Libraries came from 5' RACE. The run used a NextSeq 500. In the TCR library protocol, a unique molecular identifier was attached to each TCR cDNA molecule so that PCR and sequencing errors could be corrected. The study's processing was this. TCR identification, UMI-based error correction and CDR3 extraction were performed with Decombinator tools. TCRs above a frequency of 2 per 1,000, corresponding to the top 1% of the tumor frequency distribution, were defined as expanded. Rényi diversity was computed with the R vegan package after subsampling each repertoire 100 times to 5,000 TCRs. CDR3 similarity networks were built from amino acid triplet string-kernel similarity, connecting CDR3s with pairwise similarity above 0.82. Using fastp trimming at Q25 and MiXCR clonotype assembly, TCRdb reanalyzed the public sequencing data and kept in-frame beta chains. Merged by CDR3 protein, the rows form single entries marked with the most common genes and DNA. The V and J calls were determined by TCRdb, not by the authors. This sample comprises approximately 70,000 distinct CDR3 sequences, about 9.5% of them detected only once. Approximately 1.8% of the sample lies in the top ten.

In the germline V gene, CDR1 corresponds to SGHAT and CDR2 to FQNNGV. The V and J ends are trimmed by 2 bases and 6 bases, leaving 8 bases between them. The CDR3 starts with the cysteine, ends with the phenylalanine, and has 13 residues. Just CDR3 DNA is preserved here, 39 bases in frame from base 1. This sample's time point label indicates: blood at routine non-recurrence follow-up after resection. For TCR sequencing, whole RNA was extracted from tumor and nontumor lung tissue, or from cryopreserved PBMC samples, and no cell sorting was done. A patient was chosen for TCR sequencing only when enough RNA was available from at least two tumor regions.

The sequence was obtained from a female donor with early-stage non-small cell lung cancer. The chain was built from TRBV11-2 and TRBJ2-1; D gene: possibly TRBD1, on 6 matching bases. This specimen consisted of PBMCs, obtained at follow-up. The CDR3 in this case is CASSLTGSNEQFF. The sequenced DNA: TGTGCCAGCAGCTTAACAGGGTCCAATGAGCAGTTCTTC.